Reported below is one T cell receptor (beta chain). The antigen is not known. TCRdb's table, derived via immunoSEQ multiplex PCR, lists solely in-frame clones and lacks some. The table records roughly 70,000 clones, about four fifths of them present only once. This specimen comes from a study of OX40 agonist ivuxolimab in advanced cancers. Study overall: Of the participants, over 30% had some prior anti-PD-1, anti-PD-L1 or anti-CTLA-4 therapy, which was allowed.

Peripheral blood came from all dose cohorts at three timepoints. This CDR3 contains 12 residues. Germline V gene data show CDR1 as SGHRS and CDR2 as YFSETQ. Trimming removed 5 bases at V and 0 bases at J, with 5 bases between. Study-wide results and caveats: Dosing at 0.1 to 3.0 mg/kg was accompanied by clonal expansion of CD4+ and CD8+ blood T cells by week 6.

The sequences come from CD4+ or CD8+ T cells sorted from blood, collected in a trial of the OX40 agonist ivuxolimab. This sequence was found in an adult with an advanced solid tumor such as melanoma, head and neck, liver or kidney cancer. This chain uses TRBV5-1 with TRBJ1-1; D gene uncertain. The CDR3 spells CASSFLNTEAFF. In nucleotides, the CDR3 is TGCGCCAGCAGTTTCCTGAACACTGAAGCTTTCTTT. The full variable domain, its missing parts supplied by reference TRBV5-1 and TRBJ1-1, is KAGVTQTPRYLIKTRGQQVTLSCSPISGHRSVSWYQQTPGQGLQFLFEYFSETQRNKGNFPGRFSGRQFSNSRSEMNVSTLELGDSALYLCASSFLNTEAFFGQGTRLTVV.